This is a list of T cell receptor beta chains from one sample in a study of blood T cell repertoires in COVID-19. Assay: immunoSEQ multiplex PCR; the TCRdb copy retains only in-frame clones and omits some. Among approximately 130,000 clones listed, approximately 85% were seen once. The material sequenced was peripheral blood. The receptors derive from a human donor in a cohort sampled during active COVID-19. Each CDR3 is given with its conserved first and last residue. The D gene is left open where the match is weak. For some rows the clone size is stated as once, few or many, or as a class when expanded; others skip it.

V: TRBV2; size: once; D: TRBD1; J: TRBJ2-1; DNA: TGTGCCAGCAGGGCAGGGACAGGCGACTACAATGAGCAGTTCTTC; CDR3: CASRAGTGDYNEQFF
V: TRBV4-1; size: NA; D: TRBD1; J: TRBJ2-2; DNA: TGCGCCAGCAGCCTGGACAGGGTAACCGGGGAGCTGTTTTTT; CDR3: CASSLDRVTGELFF
V: TRBV5-6; size: NA; D: TRBD2; J: TRBJ2-1; DNA: TGTGCCAGCAGACGCAGCGGGAGAGGTTATGAGCAGTTCTTC; CDR3: CASRRSGRGYEQFF
V: TRBV24-1; size: NA; D: NA; J: TRBJ2-5; DNA: TGTGCCACCAGTGGGGGCGCCCCAAAGGGAGAGACCCAGTACTTC; CDR3: CATSGGAPKGETQYF
V: TRBV4-1; size: once; D: TRBD2; J: TRBJ2-5; DNA: TGCGCCAGCAGCCAGCCGGGACTAGGAGGAGAGACCCAGTACTTC; CDR3: CASSQPGLGGETQYF
V: TRBV27; size: NA; D: NA; J: TRBJ2-7; DNA: TGTGCCAGCAGTTTATCGATCAGGGGACACGAGCAGTACTTC; CDR3: CASSLSIRGHEQYF
V: TRBV12-5; size: NA; D: NA; J: TRBJ2-2; DNA: TGTGCTAGTCTCTCAGGGCAGTTAACCGGGGAGCTGTTTTTT; CDR3: CASLSGQLTGELFF
V: TRBV6-5; size: NA; D: NA; J: TRBJ1-6; DNA: TGTGCCAGCGGCCTCTCCTATAATTCACCCCTCCACTTT; CDR3: CASGLSYNSPLHF
V: TRBV9; size: NA; D: TRBD2; J: TRBJ2-1; DNA: TGTGCCAGCAGCGTGGGTACCGGGACTAGCGGGAGTATCTATGAGCAGTTCTTC; CDR3: CASSVGTGTSGSIYEQFF
V: TRBV6-6; size: NA; D: NA; J: TRBJ1-1; DNA: TGTGCCAGCAGACAATCAATACAGGGTTGGGCTTTCTTT; CDR3: CASRQSIQGWAFF
V: TRBV5-4; size: NA; D: NA; J: TRBJ2-7; DNA: TGTGCCAGCAGCCGCGCGGGATACGAGCAGTACTTC; CDR3: CASSRAGYEQYF
V: TRBV5-1; size: NA; D: TRBD1; J: TRBJ1-4; DNA: TGCGCCAGCAGCTTGGCCCCGTCGGGACAGATTAATGAAAAACTGTTTTTT; CDR3: CASSLAPSGQINEKLFF
V: TRBV19; size: NA; D: NA; J: TRBJ1-6; DNA: TGTGCCAGCCAGGAGGGACTCTATAATTCACCCCTCCACTTT; CDR3: CASQEGLYNSPLHF
V: TRBV6-1; size: NA; D: NA; J: TRBJ1-5; DNA: TGTGCCAGCAGTGAATGGTGGCGGGATGGAGATCAGCCCCAGCATTTT; CDR3: CASSEWWRDGDQPQHF
V: TRBV7-2; size: NA; D: NA; J: TRBJ1-5; DNA: TGTGCCAGCAGCTTAGCAGGGGACACTCAGCCCCAGCATTTT; CDR3: CASSLAGDTQPQHF
V: TRBV6-2/TRBV6-3; size: NA; D: TRBD2; J: TRBJ2-5; DNA: TGTGCCAGCAGCCTGACCTGGGGTAGCGGGGAGACCCAGTACTTC; CDR3: CASSLTWGSGETQYF
V: TRBV30; size: NA; D: NA; J: TRBJ1-3; DNA: TGTGCCTGGCTTAGAGTTGGAAACACCATATATTTT; CDR3: CAWLRVGNTIYF
V: TRBV7-9; size: NA; D: NA; J: TRBJ2-3; DNA: TGTGCCAGCAGCTTAGCAGCAGGGCGTACAGATACGCAGTATTTT; CDR3: CASSLAAGRTDTQYF
V: TRBV6-2/TRBV6-3; size: NA; D: TRBD2; J: TRBJ2-1; DNA: TGTGCCAGCAGTAAAAACACGCGACTAGCGGGACCTGAGCAGTTCTTC; CDR3: CASSKNTRLAGPEQFF
V: TRBV30; size: few; D: NA; J: TRBJ1-1; DNA: TGTGCCTGGATGGTGGGCTTCAACCTCAGGAACACTGAAGCTTTCTTT; CDR3: CAWMVGFNLRNTEAFF
V: TRBV12-3/TRBV12-4; size: NA; D: NA; J: TRBJ2-2; DNA: TGTGCCAGCAGACTAACAGGCACCGGGGAGCTGTTTTTT; CDR3: CASRLTGTGELFF
V: TRBV5-4; size: NA; D: TRBD1; J: TRBJ1-5; DNA: TGTGCCAGCAGCTCCTGGACAGGGGGCCGCAATCAGCCCCAGCATTTT; CDR3: CASSSWTGGRNQPQHF
V: TRBV19; size: once; D: NA; J: TRBJ1-5; DNA: TGTGCCAGTAGTATAAGTGGGTTAGAGCGGGTTGACAGAACAAATCAGCCCCAGCATTTT; CDR3: CASSISGLERVDRTNQPQHF
V: TRBV2; size: NA; D: NA; J: TRBJ1-1; DNA: TGTGCCAGCAGTGCCGGCAGGATGAACACTGAAGCTTTCTTT; CDR3: CASSAGRMNTEAFF
V: TRBV5-1; size: NA; D: NA; J: TRBJ1-2; DNA: TGCGCCAGCAGCTTGGTAGGGGACTATGGCTACACCTTC; CDR3: CASSLVGDYGYTF
V: TRBV2; size: few; D: NA; J: TRBJ1-1; DNA: TGTGCCAGTGGGATAGACAGGCATAACACTGAAGCTTTCTTT; CDR3: CASGIDRHNTEAFF
V: TRBV6-1; size: NA; D: NA; J: TRBJ1-2; DNA: TGTGCCAGCAGTGAAGCAGGGAGCTATGGCTACACCTTC; CDR3: CASSEAGSYGYTF
V: TRBV7-9; size: once; D: NA; J: TRBJ1-6; DNA: TGTGCCAGCAGCTTGTTCAGGGGTGGCGATTCACCCCTCCACTTT; CDR3: CASSLFRGGDSPLHF
V: TRBV7-6; size: NA; D: TRBD2; J: TRBJ2-2; DNA: TGTGCCAGCAGCTTAGCTAGGGCGGGAGGCCTCGGGGAGCTGTTTTTT; CDR3: CASSLARAGGLGELFF
V: TRBV7-8; size: NA; D: NA; J: TRBJ2-2; DNA: TGTGCCAGCAGCCCGTATGTAGTCGGGGAGCTGTTTTTT; CDR3: CASSPYVVGELFF
V: TRBV24-1; size: NA; D: TRBD2; J: TRBJ2-1; DNA: TGTGCCACCCGGGACTACCAGTACAATGAGCAGTTCTTC; CDR3: CATRDYQYNEQFF
V: TRBV10-3; size: NA; D: TRBD1; J: TRBJ1-1; DNA: TGTGCCATCAGTGAGAGACGGACAGGCATGAACACTGAAGCTTTCTTT; CDR3: CAISERRTGMNTEAFF
V: TRBV9; size: NA; D: NA; J: TRBJ2-2; DNA: TGTGCCAGCAGCGTAGTCCCGGGGGACACCGGGGAGCTGTTTTTT; CDR3: CASSVVPGDTGELFF
V: TRBV28; size: NA; D: NA; J: TRBJ1-3; DNA: TGTGCCACTTCGAGGGAGTCTGGAAACACCATATATTTT; CDR3: CATSRESGNTIYF
V: TRBV20-1; size: NA; D: TRBD1; J: TRBJ2-7; DNA: TGCAGTGCTAGTGGTCTTAGAAGGGGGCGGTACGAGCAGTACTTC; CDR3: CSASGLRRGRYEQYF
V: TRBV19; size: NA; D: TRBD1; J: TRBJ2-7; DNA: TGTGCCAGTAGCTACAAGGGACAGGGGGTAAGAGAGCAGTACTTC; CDR3: CASSYKGQGVREQYF
V: TRBV7-3; size: NA; D: NA; J: TRBJ2-2; DNA: TGTGCCAGCAGCCCAGGGGGGTACACCGGGGAGCTGTTTTTT; CDR3: CASSPGGYTGELFF
V: TRBV18; size: NA; D: TRBD1; J: TRBJ2-6; DNA: TGTGCCAGCTCGTCCGACAGGGCCACCAACGTCCTGACTTTC; CDR3: CASSSDRATNVLTF
V: TRBV5-1; size: NA; D: TRBD1; J: TRBJ1-1; DNA: TGCGCCAGCAGCTTGGCAGGGGGCAACACTGAAGCTTTCTTT; CDR3: CASSLAGGNTEAFF
V: TRBV6-2/TRBV6-3; size: once; D: NA; J: TRBJ2-3; DNA: TGTGCCAGCAGTACCCTGGAGGCCTCAGATACGCAGTATTTT; CDR3: CASSTLEASDTQYF
V: TRBV19; size: NA; D: TRBD2; J: TRBJ2-5; DNA: TGTGCCAGTAGTGGGACTAGCGGGGAAGAGACCCAGTACTTC; CDR3: CASSGTSGEETQYF
V: TRBV7-6; size: NA; D: TRBD2; J: TRBJ2-3; DNA: TGTGCCAGCAGCTTAGTAGCGGGAGCGCATGCAGATACGCAGTATTTT; CDR3: CASSLVAGAHADTQYF
V: TRBV14; size: NA; D: TRBD2; J: TRBJ2-5; DNA: TGTGCCAGCAGCCAAGATGACGGGCTAGCGGGAGTTGGGGAGACCCAGTACTTC; CDR3: CASSQDDGLAGVGETQYF
V: TRBV18; size: NA; D: TRBD1; J: TRBJ2-5; DNA: TGTGCCAGCTCTCAGGGACAGGGCGGGGAAGAGACCCAGTACTTC; CDR3: CASSQGQGGEETQYF
V: TRBV7-6; size: few; D: TRBD2; J: TRBJ2-2; DNA: TGTGCCAGCAGCCTCTTAGCGGGGGGCCGGGGTGCCGGGGAGCTGTTTTTT; CDR3: CASSLLAGGRGAGELFF
V: TRBV21-1; size: NA; D: NA; J: TRBJ1-1; DNA: TGTGCCAGCAGCAAAGAGGCCGCAGGGGGCACTGAAGCTTTCTTT; CDR3: CASSKEAAGGTEAFF
V: TRBV9; size: NA; D: TRBD2; J: TRBJ2-5; DNA: TGTGCCAGCAGCGTAGGGGATAGCGGGGGGGAGACCCAGTACTTC; CDR3: CASSVGDSGGETQYF
V: TRBV5-1; size: NA; D: NA; J: TRBJ2-1; DNA: TGCGCCAGCAGCTCGATGCAGGACAATGAGCAGTTCTTC; CDR3: CASSSMQDNEQFF
V: TRBV5-4; size: NA; D: TRBD2; J: TRBJ2-4; DNA: TGTGCCAGCAGCCCGGGAGGAGGAGGAGACAAAAACATTCAGTACTTC; CDR3: CASSPGGGGDKNIQYF
V: TRBV6-5; size: NA; D: TRBD1; J: TRBJ1-2; DNA: TGTGCCAGCAGGAACGCTGGGACAGAGATCTATGGCTACACCTTC; CDR3: CASRNAGTEIYGYTF
V: TRBV7-9; size: NA; D: NA; J: TRBJ2-3; DNA: TGTGCCAGCAGCTTAGCGGGGGTCCGGCGGCTAGCGAACTCAGATACGCAGTATTTT; CDR3: CASSLAGVRRLANSDTQYF